The 2 T cell receptor beta chains below come from one sample, sequenced in a study of blood T cell repertoires in COVID-19. Sequencing used immunoSEQ multiplex PCR; TCRdb keeps in-frame clones, though not all of them. The data hold about 54,000 clones, with approximately 87% observed a single time. The sequenced material came from peripheral blood. All receptors derive from a human donor in a cohort sampled during active COVID-19.

This chain joins TRBV18 and TRBJ1-1, with TRBD1 identical over 7 bases. The germline V gene has CDR1 KGHSH and CDR2 LQKENI. J was trimmed by 5 bases and V by 3 bases; bases with no gene match: 6. The CDR3 length is 14 residues. DNA for the CDR3: TGTGCCAGCTCACCTACAGGGGTCAAAACTGAAGCTTTCTTT. It translates to CASSPTGVKTEAFF.

This clone was detected a few times. The chain links TRBV18 to TRBJ2-3; D unresolved. The length of the CDR3 is 14 residues. The germline gives CDR1 KGHSH, CDR2 LQKENI. V dropped 6 bases and J dropped 0 bases, with 10 bases sitting between them. The CDR3 sequence is CASSGGTSTDTQYF. The CDR3 bases are TGTGCCAGCTCCGGCGGCACTAGCACAGATACGCAGTATTTT.